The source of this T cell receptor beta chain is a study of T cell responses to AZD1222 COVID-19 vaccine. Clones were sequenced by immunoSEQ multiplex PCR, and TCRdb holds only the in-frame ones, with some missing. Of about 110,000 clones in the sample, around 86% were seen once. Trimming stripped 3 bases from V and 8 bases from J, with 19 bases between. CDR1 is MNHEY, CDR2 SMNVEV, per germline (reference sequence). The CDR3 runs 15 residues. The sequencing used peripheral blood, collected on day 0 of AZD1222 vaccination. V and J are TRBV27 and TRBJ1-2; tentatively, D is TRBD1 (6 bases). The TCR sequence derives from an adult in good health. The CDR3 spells CASSFSTGNLKGYTF. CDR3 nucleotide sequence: TGTGCCAGCAGTTTCTCGACAGGAAATCTCAAGGGCTACACCTTC.